These T cell receptor beta chains were read from a single sample in a study of cytomegalovirus exposure and HLA in healthy donors. Here immunoSEQ multiplex PCR was the method, and the copy in TCRdb shows in-frame clones only, minus some. The sample consists of roughly 59,000 clones, 92% of them appearing once. Sequenced: PBMCs. These receptors all come from a young man in good health and CMV-seropositive. CDR3s include the opening cysteine and the closing phenylalanine or tryptophan.

TRBJ2-2 TRBV5-6 CASSLPTGIGPGELFF
TRBJ1-2 TRBV18 CASSPAGGDYGYTF
TRBJ1-1 TRBV29-1 CSVTRGTGNTEAFF
TRBJ2-7 TRBV6-6 CASSYSLTWVEQYF
TRBJ2-7 TRBV7-6 CASSPLSPGTLSYEQYF
TRBJ2-2 TRBV4-1 CASSQAGPLGELFF
TRBJ2-6 TRBV7-3 CASSRTPTGMTGANVLTF
TRBJ2-5 TRBV2 CASILGLLVFETQYF
TRBJ2-1 TRBV5-1 CASSLGGNSYNEQFF
TRBJ2-2 TRBV5-1 CASSPGLAGGILGELFF
TRBJ1-1 TRBV5-1 CASSPTTGGTEAFF
TRBJ2-2 TRBV28 CASSQGQWNTGELFF
TRBJ2-7 TRBV30 CAWSGPLTYF
TRBJ1-2 TRBV5-1 CASSPQTGTNYGYTF
TRBJ1-1 TRBV6-5 CASSTLQGGNTEAFF
TRBJ1-5 TRBV28 CASSLPFSRGSDQPQHF
TRBJ2-1 TRBV11-2 CANSLAGTGLYNEQFF
TRBJ2-5 TRBV2 CASSPLRGTGDETQYF